This T cell receptor (beta chain) was sequenced in a study of blood T cell repertoires in COVID-19. About the study: The origin of the acute and convalescent COVID-19 samples was the United States, Italy and Spain. T cells, B-cell-depleted T cells, or PBMCs provided the cDNA or gDNA that served as material.

Authors' analysis steps: It was from reference gene primer amplification that nucleated cell counts were estimated. Sequencing was performed with immunoSEQ multiplex PCR; in TCRdb, only in-frame clones are kept and a portion is missing. Clonal size and the V and J genes are those of that table, whereas D and trimming came from the DNA. The sample records 350,000 to 450,000 clones, 85% to 90% being singletons. Germline CDR1 reads GTSNPN; CDR2 reads SVGIG (reference sequence). The V end lost 2 bases, the J end lost 7 bases, and 9 bases lay between the germline ends. CDR3 size: 11 residues. The receptor was isolated from a human donor in a cohort sampled during active COVID-19. The chain links TRBV30 to TRBJ2-7, with a weak D call TRBD1 (5 bases). Sequenced sample: peripheral blood. In DNA form, the CDR3 reads TGTGCCTGGAGTAGGGGTGCGGAGCAGTACTTC. It yields the protein CAWSRGAEQYF.